The 22 T cell receptor beta chains reported below all come from one sample, sequenced in a study of Ad26.COV2.S vaccination and SARS-CoV-2 variants. Treatment described: over 15 received Ad26.COV2.S at low or high dose, single or two shots; 5 received placebo; per-sample allocation not given. At day 63 after the first vaccine or placebo injection, samples were drawn. TCRdb keeps only in-frame clones here, not all; method: immunoSEQ multiplex PCR. The sample holds 350,000 to 450,000 clones, around 83% seen once. This material consisted of peripheral blood, taken in a trial of Ad26.COV2.S vaccine versus placebo. These receptors were obtained from a person between 18 and 59 years old who received the Ad26.COV2.S COVID-19 vaccine or a placebo.

This clone was counted at least ten times. The V gene is TRBV7-9, the J gene TRBJ2-7; 10 nucleotides agree with TRBD1. V shed 5 bases and J 5 bases; nucleotides not matched to a gene: 3. CDR1 is SEHNR, CDR2 FQNEAQ, per germline (reference sequence). This CDR3 is 13 amino acids long. The CDR3 spells CASSDRGPNEQYF. CDR3 in DNA: TGTGCCAGCAGCGACAGGGGGCCTAACGAGCAGTACTTC.

The chain couples TRBV6-5 to TRBJ2-7; no clear D. V was trimmed by 6 bases and J by 1 base, leaving 13 bases between them. The CDR3 totals 14 residues. Germline V gives CDR1 MNHEY, CDR2 SVGAGI. CDR3 in amino acids: CASSGSQRSYEQYF. The DNA of the CDR3 is TGTGCCAGCAGCGGGTCCCAACGGTCCTACGAGCAGTACTTC.

V is TRBV4-2 and J is TRBJ2-7, with 12 bases fitting TRBD2. V shed 4 bases and J 4 bases; nucleotides not matched to a gene: 5. The length of the CDR3 is 15 residues. Germline V gene sequence: CDR1 LGHNA, CDR2 YNFKEQ. The CDR3 DNA reads as TGTGCCAGCAGCCGCGGACTAGCGGGGTTGTACGAGCAGTACTTC. This sequence encodes CASSRGLAGLYEQYF.

The V call is TRBV6-5, the J call TRBJ2-7; TRBD1 matches at 7 bases. Germline V gives CDR1 MNHEY, CDR2 SVGAGI. V lost 3 bases to trimming and J lost 3 bases; unmatched junction nucleotides: 8. This CDR3 region has 15 residues. The CDR3 loop is CASSYYTGANYEQYF. CDR3 bases: TGTGCCAGCAGTTATTACACAGGGGCCAACTACGAGCAGTACTTC.

J is TRBJ2-1 and V is TRBV12-3 or TRBV12-4; possible D gene TRBD1, 6 bases. The ends were cut back, 4 bases at V and 5 bases at J, with 9 bases in the middle. This CDR3 comprises 13 residues. CDR3 nucleotide sequence: TGTGCCAGCAGTTGGCAGGGGAACAATGAGCAGTTCTTC. It encodes CASSWQGNNEQFF.

The genes are TRBV5-5 and TRBJ1-1; no clear D gene. CDR1 is SGHKS, CDR2 YYEKEE, per germline (reference sequence). Trimming removed 2 bases from V and 5 bases from J, with 13 bases in between. This CDR3 has 14 amino acids. Written as DNA, the CDR3 is TGTGCCAGCAGCTTTACTGACCGGACGACTGAAGCTTTCTTT. It codes for CASSFTDRTTEAFF.

The rearrangement links TRBV12-5 to TRBJ1-4, with D uncertain. The CDR3 is made up of 16 amino acids. Germline CDR1 is LGHNT and CDR2 is FRNRAP. V was shortened by 0 bases and J by 7 bases, with 15 bases between the two germline ends. CDR3: CASGLVVGNMIEKLFF. CDR3 DNA sequence: TGTGCTAGTGGTTTGGTAGTAGGGAACATGATTGAAAAACTGTTTTTT. Together with reference TRBV12-5 and TRBJ1-4, the CDR3 gives the full variable domain: DARVTQTPRHKVTEMGQEVTMRCQPILGHNTVFWYRQTMMQGLELLAYFRNRAPLDDSGMPKDRFSAEMPDATLATLKIQPSEPRDSAVYFCASGLVVGNMIEKLFFGSGTQLSVL.

The V gene is TRBV30, the J gene TRBJ1-1, with D perhaps matching TRBD1 (6 bases). This CDR3 contains 13 residues. Germline lookup yields CDR1 GTSNPN and CDR2 SVGIG (reference sequence). Deletions cut 0 bases from V and 4 bases from J, with 9 bases between. For the CDR3, the DNA is TGTGCCTGGAGTGTACAACAGGGCACTGAAGCTTTCTTT. Its protein product is CAWSVQQGTEAFF.

The chain recombines TRBV2 with TRBJ1-5; D is uncertain. The CDR3 runs 12 residues. Trimming stripped 1 base from V and 8 bases from J, with 6 bases between. Germline V gives CDR1 SNHLY, CDR2 FYNNEI. The CDR3 loop is CASSEGGEPQHF. Written as DNA, the CDR3 is TGTGCCAGCAGTGAAGGGGGAGAGCCCCAGCATTTT.

The chain couples TRBV28 to TRBJ2-7, with 10 bases fitting TRBD1. The CDR3 sequence is 13 residues long. Germline V gene sequence: CDR1 MDHEN, CDR2 SYDVKM. V was pared by 6 bases and J by 9 bases, with 8 bases of the junction left unmatched. CDR3: CASSLDRGLVQYF. Here the CDR3 DNA reads TGTGCCAGCAGCCTCGACAGGGGGCTTGTGCAGTACTTC. The full variable domain, in which reference TRBV28 and TRBJ2-7 provide the parts outside the CDR3, is DVKVTQSSRYLVKRTGEKVFLECVQDMDHENMFWYRQDPGLGLRLIYFSYDVKMKEKGDIPEGYSVSREKKERFSLILESASTNQTSMYLCASSLDRGLVQYFGPGTRLTVT.

The chain joins TRBV5-1 to TRBJ1-2; 7 nucleotides line up with TRBD1. Germline V lookup: CDR1 SGHRS, CDR2 YFSETQ. The CDR3 runs 14 residues. V gave up 2 bases and J gave up 6 bases; unmatched junction bases: 7. This CDR3 is CASSFRQGSHGYTF. The DNA of the CDR3 is TGCGCCAGCAGCTTTCGACAGGGCTCTCATGGCTACACCTTC.

The chain uses TRBV28 and TRBJ2-7; either TRBD1 or TRBD2 may supply D (5 bases each). CDR1 and CDR2 (germline): MDHEN, SYDVKM. This CDR3 comprises 15 residues. With 7 bases removed from V and 3 bases from J, the gap between germline ends came to 19 bases. Here the CDR3 DNA reads TGTGCCAGCAACCCAAGAGGGACCGTCCACTACGAGCAGTACTTC. It is translated as CASNPRGTVHYEQYF.

J is TRBJ2-5 and V is TRBV4-3; either TRBD1 or TRBD2 may supply D (5 bases each). The V gene lost 1 base and the J gene lost 5 bases, with 8 bases spanning the gap. The CDR3 length is 13 residues. Germline CDR1 reads LGHNA; CDR2 reads YSLEER. Here the CDR3 reads CASSQAGAETQYF. The CDR3 DNA is TGCGCCAGCAGCCAAGCCGGGGCTGAGACCCAGTACTTC.

The gene calls are TRBV4-3 and TRBJ2-7; TRBD1 is a possible D gene (5 bases). V was pared by 0 bases and J by 4 bases, with 16 bases between. CDR1 LGHNA and CDR2 YSLEER come from the germline V gene. The CDR3 contains 16 residues. CDR3 residues: CASSQDPWTRYYEQYF. The CDR3 bases are TGCGCCAGCAGCCAAGATCCTTGGACAAGGTATTACGAGCAGTACTTC.

This sequence joins TRBV4-1 and TRBJ2-7; TRBD1 is a possible D gene (5 bases). There are 16 residues in the CDR3. Germline assignment: CDR1 MGHRA and CDR2 YSYEKL. V lost 0 bases, J lost 1 base, and 13 bases lay in between. The CDR3 DNA sequence: TGCGCCAGCAGCCAAGATCTGGCAGGGCTTTCCTACGAGCAGTACTTC. Its protein is CASSQDLAGLSYEQYF.

The chain couples TRBV19 to TRBJ1-1; D ambiguous. The CDR3 spans 13 residues. Trimming removed 5 bases from V and 5 bases from J, with 12 bases in between. Germline V gene sequence: CDR1 LNHDA, CDR2 SQIVND (reference sequence). The CDR3 coding sequence is TGTGCCAGTAGTTCTTGGGGAGGGACTGAAGCTTTCTTT. The encoded protein is CASSSWGGTEAFF.

The table lists this clone with a few counts. This rearrangement joins TRBV9 to TRBJ2-4, with 9 bases lining up with TRBD1. The CDR3 is 15 residues long. V shed 2 bases and J 7 bases; nucleotides not matched to a gene: 7. Germline V CDR1 and CDR2: SGDLS, YYNGEE. The CDR3 DNA follows: TGTGCCAGCAGCGTCAGCGGACAGGGGATGAACATTCAGTACTTC. Translation: CASSVSGQGMNIQYF.

The V gene is TRBV24-1, the J gene TRBJ1-2; 8 nucleotides match TRBD1. The germline CDR1 and CDR2 sequences are KGHDR and SFDVKD. CDR3 length: 17 amino acids. V gave up 4 bases and J gave up 6 bases; unmatched junction bases: 15. The CDR3 region is CATSDPRQGLRGDGYTF. Here the CDR3 DNA reads TGTGCCACCAGTGACCCTAGACAGGGGCTGCGGGGGGATGGCTACACCTTC.

The V gene is TRBV30, the J gene TRBJ2-7; D ambiguous. The CDR3 spans 16 residues. V was pared by 0 bases and J by 2 bases, with 17 bases between. Germline V gene lookup returns CDR1 GTSNPN and CDR2 SVGIG (reference sequence). CDR3 amino acids: CAWSVGRGNSPYEQYF. CDR3 nucleotides: TGTGCCTGGAGTGTTGGTCGTGGCAATTCACCCTACGAGCAGTACTTC.

The table lists this clone with a few counts. The gene calls are TRBV7-2 and TRBJ2-5; D is undetermined. With 1 base removed from V and 5 bases from J, the gap between germline ends came to 8 bases. CDR1 SGHTA and CDR2 FQGNSA come from the germline V gene. This CDR3 has 13 amino acids. The CDR3 loop reads CASSLVIGETQYF. The CDR3 coding sequence is TGTGCCAGCAGCTTAGTCATCGGGGAGACCCAGTACTTC.

The chain combines TRBV9 with TRBJ2-2; 10 nucleotides align to TRBD2. The CDR3 is 17 residues long. Losses at the gene ends were 3 bases for V and 6 bases for J; bases not matched to a gene: 11. Germline V gives CDR1 SGDLS, CDR2 YYNGEE. The CDR3 region has the DNA TGTGCCAGCAGCGCCGCCGGAGCGGGGGGGCTGTCCGGGGAGCTGTTTTTT. This encodes CASSAAGAGGLSGELFF.

This chain connects TRBV24-1 to TRBJ2-3, with 10 bases identical to TRBD2. Trimming cost V 0 bases and J 0 bases; bases outside gene matches: 8. CDR3 size: 19 residues. Looked up from germline, CDR1 is KGHDR and CDR2 is SFDVKD. The CDR3 nucleotides are TGTGCCACCAGTGATTTGCAGGCGACTAGCGGGCCTAGCACAGATACGCAGTATTTT. Its protein is CATSDLQATSGPSTDTQYF.